The entry that follows covers one TCR beta chain sequence. Everyone who took part was roughly 18 to 89 years old, and they came from some 23 US areas. Measured with immunoSEQ multiplex PCR; TCRdb has only the in-frame clones, and not every one. The table lists about 180,000 clones, about nine tenths of them singletons. This record comes from a study of blood T cell repertoires in COVID-19. V lost 3 bases and J lost 5; bases outside the gene matches: 2. CDR1 and CDR2 from the germline V gene are MGHDK and SYGVNS. The CDR3 runs 14 residues. The chain is built from TRBV25-1 and TRBJ2-7; 12 positions agree with TRBD1. Sequencing was performed on PBMCs or T cells enriched from blood (not recorded which). This TCR was sampled from a woman between 18 and 29 years old who had recovered from COVID-19. The CDR3 sequence: CASSEGDRGHEQYF. The DNA of the CDR3 is TGTGCCAGCAGTGAGGGGGACAGGGGGCACGAGCAGTACTTC.